This TCR beta chain stems from a study of T cell repertoires in cytomegalovirus infection (dated by TCRdb to between 2019 and 2020). General notes on the study: Alongside well-studied HLA-B-restricted epitopes, the peptide stimulations were aimed at recently identified HLA-C-restricted CMV epitopes, whose presentation resists viral immunomodulation. Donor HLA type was relevant to the analysis, as public TCR beta signatures indicated carriage of CMV infection together with the matching HLA type. Overall study results and their limits: Cumulative frequency of public TCR beta family members discriminated carriers of CMV infection plus the relevant HLA type in this cohort and an independent approximately 400-donor cohort. The ex vivo response was dominated by HLA-C-restricted CMV-specific TCR beta clonotypes, and the single most frequent clonotype in two of eight donors was supplied by these HLA-C-restricted clonotypes.

These reads were obtained on an Illumina HiSeq 1500. The public reads were quality trimmed at Q25 with fastp and then assembled into clones with MiXCR by TCRdb, keeping productive beta chains. Rows matching on CDR3 protein sequence are summarized as one entry with the most common DNA and genes. Within this sample are a few hundred thousand distinct CDR3 sequences, with approximately 40% of them counted one time only. The ten largest clones represent 40% to 60% of the sample. V gives up 3 bases and J gives up 6 bases, and the segment between their germline ends measures 8 bases. Looking up the germline V gene (reference sequence) yields CDR1 DFQATT and CDR2 SNEGSKA. From cysteine to phenylalanine, the CDR3 is 11 amino acids long. Left in the record is the CDR3 DNA by itself, 33 bases read in frame from the first base. The sample's treatment or condition, from its label and the paper: in vitro stimulation with specific CMV peptide epitopes to enrich CMV-specific T cells.

On this clonotype: Its antigen target is currently unknown. No base quality information exists; no much larger clone differs at one position.

The sample here was cultured PBMCs, taken from culture after CMV antigen stimulation. The chain is made from TRBV20-1 and TRBJ1-1; no D segment can be confidently identified. This TCR was sampled from a human donor in good health (CMV status not recorded). Some clones in this sample may be carry-over from other donors' samples. The DNA sequence is TGCAGTGCTAGTAAGGCAGCTGAAGCTTTCTTT. Its protein product is CSASKAAEAFF.